Listed below are T cell receptor beta chains from one sample, sequenced in a study of CD8+ T cells in alopecia areata. TCRdb's table, derived via immunoSEQ multiplex PCR, lists solely in-frame clones and lacks some. The sample carries some 110,000 clones, about 60% recorded once. Sequenced input: CD4+ T cells sorted from blood. These receptor sequences come from a human donor in good health. Both conserved end residues are part of each CDR3. The D gene is left open where the match is weak.

v_call d_call cdr3_aa
TRBV29-1 TRBD1 CSAQRTGSEAFF
TRBV30 TRBD1 CAWSAGGGYTF
TRBV30 TRBD1 CAWEAGGGQPQHF
TRBV7-8 . CASSEDTLSYEQYF
TRBV5-6 . CTSSLGVYRDETQYF
TRBV19 . CASSRGANQPQHF
TRBV5-1 . CASSFGGLGDTQYF
TRBV29-1 TRBD1 CSVEVLRGQGEKLFF
TRBV5-4 TRBD2 CASSHPGSGRSTDTQYF
TRBV29-1 . CSVSRGGEAFF
TRBV9 . CASSRDWQETQYF
TRBV7-9 . CASSITGPGSTVYSPLHF
TRBV2 . CASSDLLAKNIQYF
TRBV5-6 . CASSLLSYEQYF
TRBV5-1 . CASTSDAGEAFF
TRBV30 . CAWSPAQGGIETQYF
TRBV9 TRBD2 CASSLSGGAETQYF
TRBV5-1 . CASSPGLNTGELFF
TRBV4-2 TRBD1 CASSQVTGGNYGYTF
TRBV29-1 . CSVEAGEQYF
TRBV15 . CATSLRGPGELFF
TRBV29-1 . CSVMVGVGEQYF
TRBV18 . CASSPQRVETQYF
TRBV10-3 . CAIRPSGSGANVLTF